Here is one TCR beta chain with its context. Profiled with immunoSEQ multiplex PCR; TCRdb holds only in-frame clones, not every one. The table has roughly 1,100,000 clones, about three quarters seen once. The entry originates in a study of shared clonotypes between healthy human individuals. Study context: CD4 naive and CD4 memory each took three plates per donor, while CD8 naive took two and CD8 memory one.

CDR1 MGHRA and CDR2 YSYEKL come from the germline V gene. This CDR3 contains 16 residues. The germline V and J ends were trimmed by 1 base and 3 bases, with 14 bases remaining between them. This clonotype originated in a man younger than 30 in good health. The chain combines TRBV4-1 with TRBJ2-3; tentatively, D is TRBD2 (6 bases). The sample taken for sequencing was memory CD4+ T cells sorted from blood. The subset is: CD45RA-negative fraction. In nucleotides, the CDR3 is TGCGCCAGCAGCCAAGGCTTCCTTGGGAGGACAGATACGCAGTATTTT. Protein: CASSQGFLGRTDTQYF.